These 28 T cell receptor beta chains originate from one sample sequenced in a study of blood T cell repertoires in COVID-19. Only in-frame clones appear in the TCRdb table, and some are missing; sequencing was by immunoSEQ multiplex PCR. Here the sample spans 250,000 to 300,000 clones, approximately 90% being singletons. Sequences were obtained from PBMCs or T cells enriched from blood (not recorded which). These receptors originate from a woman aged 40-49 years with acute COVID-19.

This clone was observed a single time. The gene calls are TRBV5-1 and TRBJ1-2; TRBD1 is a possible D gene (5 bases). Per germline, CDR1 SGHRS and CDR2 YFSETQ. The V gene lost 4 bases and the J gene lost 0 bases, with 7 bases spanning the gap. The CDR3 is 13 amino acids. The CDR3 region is CASSQGANYGYTF. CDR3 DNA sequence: TGCGCCAGCAGCCAAGGGGCTAACTATGGCTACACCTTC.

CDR3 nucleotides: TGTGCCAGCAGTGTGCGGACCGGAGGTGAAAAACTGTTTTTT. Residues: CASSVRTGGEKLFF. V is TRBV2 and J is TRBJ1-4; D unresolved. The CDR3 covers 14 residues. V was shortened by 4 bases and J by 7 bases, with 13 bases between the two germline ends. Germline V gene lookup returns CDR1 SNHLY and CDR2 FYNNEI.

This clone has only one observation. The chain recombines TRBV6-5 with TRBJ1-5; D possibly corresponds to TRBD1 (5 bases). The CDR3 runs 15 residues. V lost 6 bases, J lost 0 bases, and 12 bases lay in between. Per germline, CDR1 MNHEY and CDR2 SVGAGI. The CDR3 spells CASSPDSYSNQPQHF. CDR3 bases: TGTGCCAGCAGCCCAGACAGTTATAGCAATCAGCCCCAGCATTTT.

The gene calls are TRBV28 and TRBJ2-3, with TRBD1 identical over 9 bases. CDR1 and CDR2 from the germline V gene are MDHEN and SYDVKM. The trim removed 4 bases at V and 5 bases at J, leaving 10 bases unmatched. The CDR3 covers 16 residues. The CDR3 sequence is CASSYLTGTGIDTQYF. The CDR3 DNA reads TGTGCCAGCAGTTACCTGACCGGGACAGGGATAGATACGCAGTATTTT.

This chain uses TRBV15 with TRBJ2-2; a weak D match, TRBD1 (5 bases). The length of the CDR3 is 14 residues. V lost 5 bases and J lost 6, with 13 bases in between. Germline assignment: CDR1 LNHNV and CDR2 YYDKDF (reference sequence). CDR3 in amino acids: CATSGRVWAGELFF. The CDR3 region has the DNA TGTGCCACCAGCGGCAGGGTGTGGGCCGGGGAGCTGTTTTTT. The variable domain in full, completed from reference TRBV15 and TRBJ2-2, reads DAMVIQNPRYQVTQFGKPVTLSCSQTLNHNVMYWYQQKSSQAPKLLFHYYDKDFNNEADTPDNFQSRRPNTSFCFLDIRSPGLGDTAMYLCATSGRVWAGELFFGEGSRLTVL.

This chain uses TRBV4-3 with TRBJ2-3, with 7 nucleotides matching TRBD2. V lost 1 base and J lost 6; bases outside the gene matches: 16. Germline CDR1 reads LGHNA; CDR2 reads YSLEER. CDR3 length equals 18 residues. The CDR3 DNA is TGCGCCAGCAGCCAAGTTGCTTTTGGCGGGAGTTTTGATGATACGCAGTATTTT. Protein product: CASSQVAFGGSFDDTQYF.

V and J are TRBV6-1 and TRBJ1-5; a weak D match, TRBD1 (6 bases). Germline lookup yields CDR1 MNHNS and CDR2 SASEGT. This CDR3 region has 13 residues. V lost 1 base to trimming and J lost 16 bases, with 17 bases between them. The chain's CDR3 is CASSEDPGANRHF. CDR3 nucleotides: TGTGCCAGCAGTGAAGATCCAGGGGCAAATCGACATTTT.

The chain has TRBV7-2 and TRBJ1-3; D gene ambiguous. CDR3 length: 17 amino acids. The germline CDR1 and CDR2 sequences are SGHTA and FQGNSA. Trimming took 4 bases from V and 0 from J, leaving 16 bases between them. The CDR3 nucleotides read TGTGCCAGCAGCTCCCGGGGTTACAGCAACTCTGGAAACACCATATATTTT. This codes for CASSSRGYSNSGNTIYF. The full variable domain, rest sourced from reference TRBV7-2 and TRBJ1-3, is GAGVSQSPSNKVTEKGKDVELRCDPISGHTALYWYRQSLGQGLEFLIYFQGNSAPDKSGLPSDRFSAERTGGSVSTLTIQRTQQEDSAVYLCASSSRGYSNSGNTIYFGEGSWLTVV.

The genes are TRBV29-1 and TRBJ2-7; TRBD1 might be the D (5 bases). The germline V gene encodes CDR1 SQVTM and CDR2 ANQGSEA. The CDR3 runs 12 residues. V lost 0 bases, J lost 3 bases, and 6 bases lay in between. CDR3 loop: CSVEDQGYEQYF. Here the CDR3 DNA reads TGCAGCGTTGAAGATCAGGGCTACGAGCAGTACTTC.

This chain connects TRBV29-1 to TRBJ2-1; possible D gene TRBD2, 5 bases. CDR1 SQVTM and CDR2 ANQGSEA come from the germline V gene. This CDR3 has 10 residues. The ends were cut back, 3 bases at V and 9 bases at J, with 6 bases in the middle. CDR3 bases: TGCAGCGTTGACGGGGTTGAGCAGTTCTTC. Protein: CSVDGVEQFF.

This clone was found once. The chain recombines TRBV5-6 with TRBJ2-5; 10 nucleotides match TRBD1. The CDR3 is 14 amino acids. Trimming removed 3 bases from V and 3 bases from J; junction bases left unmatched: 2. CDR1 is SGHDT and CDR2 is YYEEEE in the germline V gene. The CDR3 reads CASSSDRGKETQYF. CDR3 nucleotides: TGTGCCAGCAGCTCGGACAGGGGGAAAGAGACCCAGTACTTC.

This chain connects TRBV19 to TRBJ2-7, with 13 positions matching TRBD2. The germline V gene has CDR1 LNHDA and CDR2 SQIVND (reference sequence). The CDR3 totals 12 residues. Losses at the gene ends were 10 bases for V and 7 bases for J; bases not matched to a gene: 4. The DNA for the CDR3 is TGTGCCACCCGGACTAGCGGGAGAGAGCAGTACTTC. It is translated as CATRTSGREQYF.

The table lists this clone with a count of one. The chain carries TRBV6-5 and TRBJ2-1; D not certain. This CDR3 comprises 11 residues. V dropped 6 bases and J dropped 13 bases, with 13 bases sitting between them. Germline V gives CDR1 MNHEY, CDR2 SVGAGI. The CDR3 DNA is TGTGCCAGCAGCCCATCCCGTCTACAGTTCTTC. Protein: CASSPSRLQFF.

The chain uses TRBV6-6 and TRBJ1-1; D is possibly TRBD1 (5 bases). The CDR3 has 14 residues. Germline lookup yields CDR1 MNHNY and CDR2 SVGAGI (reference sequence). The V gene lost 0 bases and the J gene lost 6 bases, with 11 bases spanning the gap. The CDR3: CASSYSRVRAEAFF. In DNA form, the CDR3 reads TGTGCCAGCAGTTACTCGAGAGTCAGGGCTGAAGCTTTCTTT.

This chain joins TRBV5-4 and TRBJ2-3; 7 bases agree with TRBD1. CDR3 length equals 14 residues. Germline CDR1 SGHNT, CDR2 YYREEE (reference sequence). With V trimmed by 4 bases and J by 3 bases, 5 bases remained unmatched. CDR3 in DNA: TGTGCCAGCAGCAGCCGGGACAGAACAGATACGCAGTATTTT. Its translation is CASSSRDRTDTQYF.

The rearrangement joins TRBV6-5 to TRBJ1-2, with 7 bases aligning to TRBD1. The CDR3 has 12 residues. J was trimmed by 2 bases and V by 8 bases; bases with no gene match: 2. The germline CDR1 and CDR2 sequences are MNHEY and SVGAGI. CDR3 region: CASSGQNYGYTF. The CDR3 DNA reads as TGTGCCAGCTCGGGACAGAACTATGGCTACACCTTC.

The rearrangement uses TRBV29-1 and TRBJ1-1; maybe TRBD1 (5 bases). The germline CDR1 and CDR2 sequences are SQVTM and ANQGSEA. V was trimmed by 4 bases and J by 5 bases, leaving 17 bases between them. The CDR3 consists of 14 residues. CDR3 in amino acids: CSVVRGGGQTEAFF. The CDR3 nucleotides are TGCAGCGTTGTGCGGGGGGGAGGACAAACTGAAGCTTTCTTT. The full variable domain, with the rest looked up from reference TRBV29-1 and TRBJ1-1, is SAVISQKPSRDICQRGTSLTIQCQVDSQVTMMFWYRQQPGQSLTLIATANQGSEATYESGFVIDKFPISRPNLTFSTLTVSNMSPEDSSIYLCSVVRGGGQTEAFFGQGTRLTVV.

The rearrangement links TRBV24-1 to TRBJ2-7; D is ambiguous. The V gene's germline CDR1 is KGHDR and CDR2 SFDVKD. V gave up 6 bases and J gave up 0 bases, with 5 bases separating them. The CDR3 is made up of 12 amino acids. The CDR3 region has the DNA TGTGCCACCAGTCAGTCCTCCTACGAGCAGTACTTC. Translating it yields CATSQSSYEQYF.

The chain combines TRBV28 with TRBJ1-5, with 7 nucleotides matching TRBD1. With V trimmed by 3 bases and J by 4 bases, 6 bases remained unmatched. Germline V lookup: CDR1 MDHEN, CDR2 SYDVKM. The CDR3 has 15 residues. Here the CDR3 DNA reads TGTGCCAGCAGTTTCGATGACAGGGAAAATCAGCCCCAGCATTTT. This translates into CASSFDDRENQPQHF.

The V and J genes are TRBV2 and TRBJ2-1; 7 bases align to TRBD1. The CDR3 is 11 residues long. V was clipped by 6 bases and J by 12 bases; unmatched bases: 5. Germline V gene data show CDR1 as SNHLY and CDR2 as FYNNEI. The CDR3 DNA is TGTGCCAGCAGGAACAGGGGTGGGCAGTTCTTC. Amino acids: CASRNRGGQFF.

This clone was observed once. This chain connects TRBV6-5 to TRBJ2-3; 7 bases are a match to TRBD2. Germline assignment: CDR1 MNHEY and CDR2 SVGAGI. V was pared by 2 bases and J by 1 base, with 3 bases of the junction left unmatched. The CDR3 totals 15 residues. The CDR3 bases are TGTGCCAGCAGTTACGGTAGCGGGCGCACAGATACGCAGTATTTT. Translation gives CASSYGSGRTDTQYF.

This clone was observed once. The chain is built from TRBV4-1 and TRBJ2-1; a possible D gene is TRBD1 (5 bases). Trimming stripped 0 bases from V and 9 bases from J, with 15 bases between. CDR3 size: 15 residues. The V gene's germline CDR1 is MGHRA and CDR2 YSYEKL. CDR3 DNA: TGCGCCAGCAGCCAAGAAAGGACATTGCCAAGTGAGCAGTTCTTC. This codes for CASSQERTLPSEQFF.

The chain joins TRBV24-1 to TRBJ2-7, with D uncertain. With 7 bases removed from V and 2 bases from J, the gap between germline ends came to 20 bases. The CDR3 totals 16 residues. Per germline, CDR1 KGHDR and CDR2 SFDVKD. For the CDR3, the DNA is TGTGCCACCAGCTGGCGTTGGTCAGCGCGACCCTACGAGCAGTACTTC. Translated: CATSWRWSARPYEQYF.

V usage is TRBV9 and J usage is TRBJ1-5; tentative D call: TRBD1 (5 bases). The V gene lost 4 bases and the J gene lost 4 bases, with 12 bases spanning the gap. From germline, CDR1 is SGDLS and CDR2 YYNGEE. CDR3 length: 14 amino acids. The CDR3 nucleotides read TGTGCCAGCAGCTCAACCGGGGGGAATCAGCCCCAGCATTTT. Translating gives CASSSTGGNQPQHF.

The CDR3 nucleotides read TGTGCCAGCAGTAAGGGACAGGGGGCGACGGGTAATCAGCCCCAGCATTTT. Its protein is CASSKGQGATGNQPQHF. V gene TRBV2 combines with J gene TRBJ1-5, with 12 bases aligning to TRBD1. The ends lost 5 bases at V and 4 bases at J; junction bases unmatched: 9. From germline, CDR1 is SNHLY and CDR2 FYNNEI. CDR3 size: 17 residues.

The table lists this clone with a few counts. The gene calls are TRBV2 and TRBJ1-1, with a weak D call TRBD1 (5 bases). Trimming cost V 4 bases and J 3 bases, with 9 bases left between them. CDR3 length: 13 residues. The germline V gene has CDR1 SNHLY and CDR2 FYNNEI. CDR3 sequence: CASSGGGDTEAFF. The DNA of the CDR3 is TGTGCCAGCAGTGGGGGCGGGGACACTGAAGCTTTCTTT.

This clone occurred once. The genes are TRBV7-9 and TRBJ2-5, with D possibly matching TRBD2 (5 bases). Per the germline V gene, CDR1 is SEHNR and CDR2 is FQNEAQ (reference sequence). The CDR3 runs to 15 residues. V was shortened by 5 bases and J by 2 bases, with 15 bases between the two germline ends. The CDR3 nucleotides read TGTGCCAGCAGCCCACATGCGAGGGCGCAAGAGACCCAGTACTTC. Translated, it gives CASSPHARAQETQYF.

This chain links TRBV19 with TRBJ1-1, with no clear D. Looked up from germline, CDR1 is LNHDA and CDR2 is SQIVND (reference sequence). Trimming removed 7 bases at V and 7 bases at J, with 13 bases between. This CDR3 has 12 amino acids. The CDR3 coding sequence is TGTGCCAGTAACCGCGGGATGGTTGAAGCTTTCTTT. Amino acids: CASNRGMVEAFF.